This T cell receptor (beta chain) originates from a study of blood T cell repertoires in COVID-19. Study information: PBMCs, B-cell-depleted T cells, or T cells were the source of the cDNA or gDNA that made up the material.

The CDR3 runs 11 residues. V lost 3 bases, J lost 6 bases, and 5 bases lay in between. The germline V gene has CDR1 MNHEY and CDR2 SMNVEV (reference sequence). This table comes from immunoSEQ multiplex PCR, and its TCRdb copy is limited to in-frame clones, with some not included. Of some 120,000 clones listed, 82% were seen once; the top ten hold around 10%. The TCR was taken from a human donor in a cohort sampled during active COVID-19. The J gene is TRBJ1-1, the V gene TRBV27; D ambiguous. The sequenced sample was peripheral blood. The CDR3 DNA is TGTGCCAGCAGTTTTGGAGCTGAAGCTTTCTTT. It translates to CASSFGAEAFF.